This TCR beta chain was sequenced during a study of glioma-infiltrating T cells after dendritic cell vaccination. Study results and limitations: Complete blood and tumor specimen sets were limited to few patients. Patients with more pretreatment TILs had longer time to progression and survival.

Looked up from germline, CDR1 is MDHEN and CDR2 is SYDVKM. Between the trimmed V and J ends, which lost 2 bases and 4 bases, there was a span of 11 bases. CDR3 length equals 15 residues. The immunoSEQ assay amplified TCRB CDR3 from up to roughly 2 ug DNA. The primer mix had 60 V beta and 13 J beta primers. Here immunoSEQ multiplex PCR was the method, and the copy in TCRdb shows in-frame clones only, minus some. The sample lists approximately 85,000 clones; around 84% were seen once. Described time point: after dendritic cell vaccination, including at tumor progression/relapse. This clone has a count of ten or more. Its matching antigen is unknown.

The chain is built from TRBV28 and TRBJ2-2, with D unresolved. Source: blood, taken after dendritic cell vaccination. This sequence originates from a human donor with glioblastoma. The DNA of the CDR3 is TGTGCCAGCAGTTTACCGGAACGGAGCACCGGGGAGCTGTTTTTT. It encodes CASSLPERSTGELFF.